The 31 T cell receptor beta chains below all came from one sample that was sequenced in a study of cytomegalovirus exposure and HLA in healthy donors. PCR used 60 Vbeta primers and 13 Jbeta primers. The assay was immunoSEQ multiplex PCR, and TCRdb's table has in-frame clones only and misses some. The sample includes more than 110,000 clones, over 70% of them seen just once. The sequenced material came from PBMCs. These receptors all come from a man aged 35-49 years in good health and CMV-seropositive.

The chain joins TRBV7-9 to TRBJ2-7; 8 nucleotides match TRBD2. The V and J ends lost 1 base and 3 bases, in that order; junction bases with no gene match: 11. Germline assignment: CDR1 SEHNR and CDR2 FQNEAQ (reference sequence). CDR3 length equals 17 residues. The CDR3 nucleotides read TGTGCCAGCAGCTTAGTAGCGGGGATAGCGGACCTCTACGAGCAGTACTTC. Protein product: CASSLVAGIADLYEQYF.

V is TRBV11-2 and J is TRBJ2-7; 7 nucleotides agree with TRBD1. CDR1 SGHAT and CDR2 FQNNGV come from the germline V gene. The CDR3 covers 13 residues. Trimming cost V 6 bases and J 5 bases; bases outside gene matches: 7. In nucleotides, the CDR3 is TGTGCCAGCAGTAATGGACAGGTCCACGAGCAGTACTTC. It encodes CASSNGQVHEQYF.

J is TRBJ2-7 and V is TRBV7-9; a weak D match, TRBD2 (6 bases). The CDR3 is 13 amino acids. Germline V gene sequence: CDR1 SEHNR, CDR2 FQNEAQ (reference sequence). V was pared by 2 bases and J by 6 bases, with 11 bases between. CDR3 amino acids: CASSLQGTGEQYF. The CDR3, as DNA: TGTGCCAGCAGCTTACAAGGGACTGGCGAGCAGTACTTC. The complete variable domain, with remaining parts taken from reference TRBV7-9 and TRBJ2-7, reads DTGVSQNPRHKITKRGQNVTFRCDPISEHNRLYWYRQTLGQGPEFLTYFQNEAQLEKSRLLSDRFSAERPKGSFSTLEIQRTEQGDSAMYLCASSLQGTGEQYFGPGTRLTVT.

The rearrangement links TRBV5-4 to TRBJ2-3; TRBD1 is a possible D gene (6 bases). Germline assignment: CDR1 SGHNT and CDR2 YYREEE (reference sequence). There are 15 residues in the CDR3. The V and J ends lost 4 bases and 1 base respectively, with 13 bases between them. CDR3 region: CASSATGTRTDTQYF. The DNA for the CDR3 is TGTGCCAGCAGCGCTACAGGGACGCGCACAGATACGCAGTATTTT. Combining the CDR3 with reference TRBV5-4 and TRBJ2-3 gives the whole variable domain ETGVTQSPTHLIKTRGQQVTLRCSSQSGHNTVSWYQQALGQGPQFIFQYYREEENGRGNFPPRFSGLQFPNYSSELNVNALELDDSALYLCASSATGTRTDTQYFGPGTRLTVL.

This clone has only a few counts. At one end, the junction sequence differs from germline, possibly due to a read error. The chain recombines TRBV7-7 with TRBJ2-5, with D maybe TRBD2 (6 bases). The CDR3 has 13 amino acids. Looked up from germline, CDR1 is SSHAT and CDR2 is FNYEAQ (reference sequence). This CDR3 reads CASSVTRLETQYF. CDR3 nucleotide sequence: TGTGCTAGCAGCGTGACTAGATTGGAGACCCAGTACTTC.

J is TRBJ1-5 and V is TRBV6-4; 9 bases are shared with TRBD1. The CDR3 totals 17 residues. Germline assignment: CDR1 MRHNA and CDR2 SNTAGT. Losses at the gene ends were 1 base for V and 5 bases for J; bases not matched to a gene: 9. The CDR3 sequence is CASSDFQDRGSDQPQHF. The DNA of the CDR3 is TGTGCCAGCAGTGACTTCCAGGACAGGGGAAGTGATCAGCCCCAGCATTTT.

The CDR3 sequence: CASSLPGGYSYEQYF. The DNA for the CDR3 is TGTGCCAGCAGCTTGCCCGGGGGATACTCCTACGAGCAGTACTTC. The chain links TRBV5-4 to TRBJ2-7; the D gene is possibly TRBD2 (6 bases). V dropped 1 base and J dropped 0 bases, with 11 bases sitting between them. The CDR3 runs to 15 residues. Germline V gives CDR1 SGHNT, CDR2 YYREEE (reference sequence).

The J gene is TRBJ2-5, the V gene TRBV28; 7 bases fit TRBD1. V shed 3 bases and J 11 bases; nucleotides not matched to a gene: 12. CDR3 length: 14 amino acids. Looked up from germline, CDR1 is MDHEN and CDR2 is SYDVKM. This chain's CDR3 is CASSFSQGVGEQYF. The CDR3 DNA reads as TGTGCCAGCAGTTTTTCGCAGGGGGTAGGAGAGCAGTACTTC. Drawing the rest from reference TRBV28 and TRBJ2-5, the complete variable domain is DVKVTQSSRYLVKRTGEKVFLECVQDMDHENMFWYRQDPGLGLRLIYFSYDVKMKEKGDIPEGYSVSREKKERFSLILESASTNQTSMYLCASSFSQGVGEQYFGPGTRLLVL.

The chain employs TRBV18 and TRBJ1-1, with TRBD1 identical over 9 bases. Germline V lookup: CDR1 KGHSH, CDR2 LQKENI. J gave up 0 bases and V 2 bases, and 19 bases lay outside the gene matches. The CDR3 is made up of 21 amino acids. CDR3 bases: TGTGCCAGCTCACCAGTGTATTTAAGGGACAGGGTATCTCCGATGAACACTGAAGCTTTCTTT. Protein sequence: CASSPVYLRDRVSPMNTEAFF. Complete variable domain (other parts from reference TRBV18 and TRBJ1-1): NAGVMQNPRHLVRRRGQEARLRCSPMKGHSHVYWYRQLPEEGLKFMVYLQKENIIDESGMPKERFSAEFPKEGPSILRIQQVVRGDSAAYFCASSPVYLRDRVSPMNTEAFFGQGTRLTVV.

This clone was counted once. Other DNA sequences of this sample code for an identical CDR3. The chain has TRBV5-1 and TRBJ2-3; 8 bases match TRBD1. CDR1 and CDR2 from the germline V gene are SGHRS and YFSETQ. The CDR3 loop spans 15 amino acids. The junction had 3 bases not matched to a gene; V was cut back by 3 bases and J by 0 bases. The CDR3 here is CASSSGQGSTDTQYF. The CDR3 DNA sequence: TGCGCCAGCAGCTCCGGACAGGGTAGCACAGATACGCAGTATTTT.

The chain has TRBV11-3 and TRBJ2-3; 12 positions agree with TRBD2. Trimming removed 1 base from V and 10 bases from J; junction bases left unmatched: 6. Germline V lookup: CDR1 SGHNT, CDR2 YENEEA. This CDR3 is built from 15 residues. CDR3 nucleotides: TGTGCCAGCAGCTTAGGTTCTAGCGGGAGGGCGGCGCAGTATTTT. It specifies CASSLGSSGRAAQYF.

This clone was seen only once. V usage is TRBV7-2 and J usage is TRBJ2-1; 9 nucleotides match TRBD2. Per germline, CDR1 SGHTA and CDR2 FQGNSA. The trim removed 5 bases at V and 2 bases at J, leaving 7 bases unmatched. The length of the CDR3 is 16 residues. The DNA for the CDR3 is TGTGCCAGCAGCCGACAGACTAGCGGTCCCTACAATGAGCAGTTCTTC. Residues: CASSRQTSGPYNEQFF.

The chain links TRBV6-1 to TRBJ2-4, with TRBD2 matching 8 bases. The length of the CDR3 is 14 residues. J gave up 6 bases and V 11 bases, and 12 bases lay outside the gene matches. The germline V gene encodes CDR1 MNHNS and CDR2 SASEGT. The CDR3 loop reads CAVQAGVQRNIQYF. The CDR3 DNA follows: TGTGCCGTCCAAGCGGGAGTACAGAGAAACATTCAGTACTTC.

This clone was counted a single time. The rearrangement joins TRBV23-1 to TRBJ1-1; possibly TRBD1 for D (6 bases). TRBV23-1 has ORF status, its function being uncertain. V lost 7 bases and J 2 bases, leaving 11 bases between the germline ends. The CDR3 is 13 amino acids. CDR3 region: CASTTGINTEAFF. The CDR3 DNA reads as TGCGCCAGCACCACAGGGATCAACACTGAAGCTTTCTTT.

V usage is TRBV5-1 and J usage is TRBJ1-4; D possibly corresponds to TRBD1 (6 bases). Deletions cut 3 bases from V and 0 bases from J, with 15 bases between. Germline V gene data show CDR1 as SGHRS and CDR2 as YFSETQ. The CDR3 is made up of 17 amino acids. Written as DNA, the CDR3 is TGCGCCAGCAGCTCACGAGGGGGAACCCCAACTAATGAAAAACTGTTTTTT. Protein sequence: CASSSRGGTPTNEKLFF. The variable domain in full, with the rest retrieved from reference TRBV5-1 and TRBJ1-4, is KAGVTQTPRYLIKTRGQQVTLSCSPISGHRSVSWYQQTPGQGLQFLFEYFSETQRNKGNFPGRFSGRQFSNSRSEMNVSTLELGDSALYLCASSSRGGTPTNEKLFFGSGTQLSVL.

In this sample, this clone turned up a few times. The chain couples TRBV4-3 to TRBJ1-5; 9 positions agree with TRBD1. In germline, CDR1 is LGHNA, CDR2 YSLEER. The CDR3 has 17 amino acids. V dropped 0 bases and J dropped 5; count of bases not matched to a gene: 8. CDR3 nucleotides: TGCGCCAGCAGCCAAGATACCCCGGGACAGGGTTATCAGCCCCAGCATTTT. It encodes CASSQDTPGQGYQPQHF.

CDR3 nucleotide sequence: TGTGCCAGCAGCTTAGCCGCCGGGACAGCCGCCTCCTACGAGCAGTACTTC. As protein: CASSLAAGTAASYEQYF. This rearrangement joins TRBV11-2 to TRBJ2-7; TRBD1 aligns across 7 bases. Germline V gene lookup returns CDR1 SGHAT and CDR2 FQNNGV. The V and J ends lost 1 base and 0 bases, in that order; junction bases with no gene match: 9. The CDR3 is 17 amino acids.

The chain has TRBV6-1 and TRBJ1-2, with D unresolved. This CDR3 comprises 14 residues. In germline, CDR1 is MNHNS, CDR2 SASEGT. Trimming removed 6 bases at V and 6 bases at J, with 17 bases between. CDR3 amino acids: CASRPDLTRHGYTF. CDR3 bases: TGTGCCAGCAGACCCGACCTCACTAGACATGGCTACACCTTC.

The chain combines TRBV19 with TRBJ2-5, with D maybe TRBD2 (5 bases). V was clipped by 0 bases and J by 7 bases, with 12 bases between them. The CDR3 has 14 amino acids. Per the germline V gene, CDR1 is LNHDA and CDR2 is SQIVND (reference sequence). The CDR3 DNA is TGTGCCAGTAGTATAGATGGAGGCCCCGGGACCCAGTACTTC. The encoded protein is CASSIDGGPGTQYF. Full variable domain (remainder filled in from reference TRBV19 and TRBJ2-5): DGGITQSPKYLFRKEGQNVTLSCEQNLNHDAMYWYRQDPGQGLRLIYYSQIVNDFQKGDIAEGYSVSREKKESFPLTVTSAQKNPTAFYLCASSIDGGPGTQYFGPGTRLLVL.

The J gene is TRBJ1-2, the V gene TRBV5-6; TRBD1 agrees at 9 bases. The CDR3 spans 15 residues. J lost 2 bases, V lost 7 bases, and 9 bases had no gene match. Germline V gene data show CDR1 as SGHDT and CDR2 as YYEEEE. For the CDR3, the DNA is TGTGCCAGCGCAAAACAGGGGGCCCCAAACTATGGCTACACCTTC. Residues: CASAKQGAPNYGYTF.

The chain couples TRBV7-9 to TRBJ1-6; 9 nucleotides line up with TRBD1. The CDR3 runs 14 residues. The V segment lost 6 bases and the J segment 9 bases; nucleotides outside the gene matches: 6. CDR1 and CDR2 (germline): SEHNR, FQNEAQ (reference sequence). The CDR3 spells CASSLGTGTSPLHF. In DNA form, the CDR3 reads TGTGCCAGCAGTCTCGGGACAGGGACTTCACCCCTCCACTTT. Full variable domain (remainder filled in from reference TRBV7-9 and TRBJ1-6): DTGVSQNPRHKITKRGQNVTFRCDPISEHNRLYWYRQTLGQGPEFLTYFQNEAQLEKSRLLSDRFSAERPKGSFSTLEIQRTEQGDSAMYLCASSLGTGTSPLHFGNGTRLTVT.

DNA for the CDR3: TGTGCCAGCAGCGGAACAGGGAGAGTCAATGAGCAGTTCTTC. Translated: CASSGTGRVNEQFF. The chain joins TRBV2 to TRBJ2-1, with D possibly matching TRBD1 (6 bases). The V gene lost 6 bases and the J gene lost 6 bases, with 15 bases spanning the gap. CDR1 is SNHLY, CDR2 FYNNEI, per germline. This CDR3 is 14 amino acids long.

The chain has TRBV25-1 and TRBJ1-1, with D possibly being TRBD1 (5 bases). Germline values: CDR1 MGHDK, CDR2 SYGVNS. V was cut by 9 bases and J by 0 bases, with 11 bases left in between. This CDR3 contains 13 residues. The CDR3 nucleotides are TGTGCCAGGCTCGGAGGGGTGAACACTGAAGCTTTCTTT. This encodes CARLGGVNTEAFF. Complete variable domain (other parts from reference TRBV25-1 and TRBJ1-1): EADIYQTPRYLVIGTGKKITLECSQTMGHDKMYWYQQDPGMELHLIHYSYGVNSTEKGDLSSESTVSRIRTEHFPLTLESARPSHTSQYLCARLGGVNTEAFFGQGTRLTVV.

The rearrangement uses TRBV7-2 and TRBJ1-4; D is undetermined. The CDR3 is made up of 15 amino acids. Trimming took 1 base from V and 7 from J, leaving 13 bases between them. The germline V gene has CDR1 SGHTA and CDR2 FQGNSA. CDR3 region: CASSLVGLTGEKLFF. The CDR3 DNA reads TGTGCCAGCAGCTTAGTAGGCTTGACGGGTGAAAAACTGTTTTTT.

The CDR3 nucleotides read TGTGCCAGCAGTGAACACAGACGAAACACCATATATTTT. This translates into CASSEHRRNTIYF. This chain links TRBV6-1 with TRBJ1-3; D call uncertain. V lost 2 bases and J 5 bases, leaving 7 bases between the germline ends. CDR3 length equals 13 residues. Germline-derived CDR1 and CDR2 are MNHNS and SASEGT.

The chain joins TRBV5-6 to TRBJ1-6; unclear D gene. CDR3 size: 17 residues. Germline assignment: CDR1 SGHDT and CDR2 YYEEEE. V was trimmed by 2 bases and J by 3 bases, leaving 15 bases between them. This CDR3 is CASSFRKSGNYNSPLHF. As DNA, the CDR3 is TGTGCCAGCAGCTTCCGGAAGTCAGGAAACTATAATTCACCCCTCCACTTT. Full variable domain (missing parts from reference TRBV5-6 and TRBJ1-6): DAGVTQSPTHLIKTRGQQVTLRCSPKSGHDTVSWYQQALGQGPQFIFQYYEEEERQRGNFPDRFSGHQFPNYSSELNVNALLLGDSALYLCASSFRKSGNYNSPLHFGNGTRLTVT.

This chain's CDR3 is CASTSVQGAGNTIYF. The CDR3 DNA reads TGTGCCAGCACCTCAGTACAGGGGGCTGGAAACACCATATATTTT. V usage is TRBV6-5 and J usage is TRBJ1-3, with 8 nucleotides matching TRBD1. The CDR3 is 15 residues long. Germline trimming cut 7 bases from V and 2 bases from J; bases unmatched to any gene: 7. Germline loops: CDR1 MNHEY, CDR2 SVGAGI.

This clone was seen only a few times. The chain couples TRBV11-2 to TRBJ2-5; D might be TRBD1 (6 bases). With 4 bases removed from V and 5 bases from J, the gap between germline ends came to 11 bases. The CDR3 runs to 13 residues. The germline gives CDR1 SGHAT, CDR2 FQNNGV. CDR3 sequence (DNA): TGTGCCAGCAGCTCCTGGGGGCTCGAGACCCAGTACTTC. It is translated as CASSSWGLETQYF.

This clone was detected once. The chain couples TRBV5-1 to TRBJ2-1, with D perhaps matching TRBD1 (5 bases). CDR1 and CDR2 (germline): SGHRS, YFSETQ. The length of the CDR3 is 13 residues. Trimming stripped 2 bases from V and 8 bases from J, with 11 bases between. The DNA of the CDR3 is TGCGCCAGCAGCTTCTTCCAGGGCCATGAGCAGTTCTTC. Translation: CASSFFQGHEQFF.

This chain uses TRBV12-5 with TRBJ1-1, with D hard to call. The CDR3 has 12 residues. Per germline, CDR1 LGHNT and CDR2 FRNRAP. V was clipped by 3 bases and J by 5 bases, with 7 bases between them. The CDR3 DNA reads TGTGCTAGTGGTTTAGAGGGTACTGAAGCTTTCTTT. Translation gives CASGLEGTEAFF.

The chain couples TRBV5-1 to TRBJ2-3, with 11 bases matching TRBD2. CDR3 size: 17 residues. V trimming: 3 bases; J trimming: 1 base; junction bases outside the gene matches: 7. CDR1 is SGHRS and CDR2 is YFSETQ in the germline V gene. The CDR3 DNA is TGCGCCAGCAGCTCTAAATTACTAGCGGGGGGCACAGATACGCAGTATTTT. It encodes CASSSKLLAGGTDTQYF.